Described below is a single T cell receptor (beta chain) sequence and its context. Its antigen is still unknown. This specimen comes from a study of T-cell memory formation after mild COVID-19. Overall study results and limits: Among clones contracting day 15 to 85, CD4/CD8 was balanced, whereas later expanders leaned CD4+. Detection of some responders pre-infection suggested pre-existing cross-reactive memory T cells participated. CD4+ contracting clones were mainly CM and EM; CD8+ ones, EMRA.

TCR alpha and TCR beta cDNA libraries carrying sample barcodes and UMIs came from 5'RACE with constant-segment primers. A single record per CDR3 protein comes from TCRdb applying MiXCR to the 5' RACE reads. Among some 130,000 distinct CDR3 sequences listed, about 6% were seen once. Looked up from germline, CDR1 is MNHEY and CDR2 is SVGAGI. The junction had 2 bases not matched to a gene; V was cut back by 6 bases and J by 4 bases. There are 12 residues in the CDR3. Sequenced input: PBMCs or a T cell subset sorted from them (not recorded which). The origin of this receptor is an adult woman who had mild COVID-19 (a few samples of this study predate the infection). Cell type and time point are not known. The genes are TRBV6-5 and TRBJ1-2; 7 bases line up with TRBD1. Here the CDR3 reads CASRQGIYGYTF. In DNA form, the CDR3 reads TGTGCCAGCAGACAGGGGATCTATGGCTACACCTTC.